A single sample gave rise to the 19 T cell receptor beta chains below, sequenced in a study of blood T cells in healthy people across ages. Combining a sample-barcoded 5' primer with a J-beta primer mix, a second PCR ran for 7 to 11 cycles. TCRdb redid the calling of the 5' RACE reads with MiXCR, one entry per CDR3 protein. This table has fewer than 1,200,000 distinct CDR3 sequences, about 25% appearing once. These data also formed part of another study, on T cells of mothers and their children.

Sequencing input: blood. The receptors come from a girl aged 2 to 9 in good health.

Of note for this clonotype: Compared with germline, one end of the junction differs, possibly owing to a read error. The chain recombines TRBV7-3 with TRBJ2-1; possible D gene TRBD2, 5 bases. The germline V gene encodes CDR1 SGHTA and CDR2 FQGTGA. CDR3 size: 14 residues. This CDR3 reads CASSLSGGFDEQFF. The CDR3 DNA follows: TGTGCCAGCAGTTTAAGCGGCGGTTTCGATGAGCAGTTCTTC.

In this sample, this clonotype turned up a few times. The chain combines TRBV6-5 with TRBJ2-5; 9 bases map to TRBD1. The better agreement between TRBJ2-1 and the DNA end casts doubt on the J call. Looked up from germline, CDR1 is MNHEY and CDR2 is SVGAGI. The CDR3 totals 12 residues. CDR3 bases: TGTGCCAGCAGCCAACAGGACAGGGGTCAGTTCTTC. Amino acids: CASSQQDRGQFF.

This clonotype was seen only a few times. The CDR3: CASSSDALEAFF. DNA of the CDR3: TGTGCCAGCAGTTCGGACGCTTTAGAAGCTTTCTTT. The V gene is TRBV12-3 or TRBV12-4, the J gene TRBJ1-1, with D hard to call. The V end lost 4 bases, the J end lost 8 bases, and 11 bases lay between the germline ends. The CDR3 sequence is 12 residues long.

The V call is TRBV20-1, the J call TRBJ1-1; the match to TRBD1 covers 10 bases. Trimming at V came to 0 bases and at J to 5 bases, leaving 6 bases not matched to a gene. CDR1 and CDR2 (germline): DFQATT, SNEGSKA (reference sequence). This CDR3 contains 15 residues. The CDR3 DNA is TGCAGTGCTAGAGACAGGACAGGGGGGAAGACTGAAGCTTTCTTT. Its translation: CSARDRTGGKTEAFF.

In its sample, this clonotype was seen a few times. The CDR3: CASSLDPGTVAGYTF. As DNA, the CDR3 is TGCGCCAGCAGCTTGGACCCCGGGACGGTGGCGGGCTACACCTTC. V and J are TRBV5-1 and TRBJ1-2; D might be TRBD1 (5 bases). This CDR3 comprises 15 residues. CDR1 SGHRS and CDR2 YFSETQ come from the germline V gene. Deletions cut 0 bases from V and 8 bases from J, with 17 bases between.

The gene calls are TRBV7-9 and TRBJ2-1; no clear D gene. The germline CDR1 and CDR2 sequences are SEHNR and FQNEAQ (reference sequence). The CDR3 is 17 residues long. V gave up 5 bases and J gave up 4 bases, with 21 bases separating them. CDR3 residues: CASSHQTLPPIYNEQFF. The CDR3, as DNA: TGTGCCAGCAGCCACCAAACTCTTCCCCCCATTTACAATGAGCAGTTCTTC.

CDR3 nucleotides: TGTGCCACCAGTGATAGCAGAAGTGGGGCCAACGTCCTGACTTTC. Encoded protein: CATSDSRSGANVLTF. The genes are TRBV24-1 and TRBJ2-6; unclear D gene. The germline V and J ends were trimmed by 3 bases and 3 bases, with 8 bases remaining between them. This CDR3 spans 15 amino acids. Per the germline V gene, CDR1 is KGHDR and CDR2 is SFDVKD.

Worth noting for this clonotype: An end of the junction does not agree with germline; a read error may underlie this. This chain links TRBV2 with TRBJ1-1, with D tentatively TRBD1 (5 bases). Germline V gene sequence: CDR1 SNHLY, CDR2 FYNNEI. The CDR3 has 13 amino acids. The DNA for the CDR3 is TGTGCCAGCAGAGTATTCAGAGGGACTGAAGCCTTCTTT. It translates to CASRVFRGTEAFF. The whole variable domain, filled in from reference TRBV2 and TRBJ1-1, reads EPEVTQTPSHQVTQMGQEVILRCVPISNHLYFYWYRQILGQKVEFLVSFYNNEISEKSEIFDDQFSVERPDGSNFTLKIRSTKLEDSAMYFCASRVFRGTEAFFGQGTRLTVV.

The CDR3 loop is CASSPVPRGITYEQYF. The CDR3 nucleotides read TGTGCCAGCAGCCCGGTTCCACGCGGGATTACCTACGAGCAGTACTTC. This rearrangement joins TRBV7-9 to TRBJ2-7; perhaps TRBD2 as D (6 bases). Per germline, CDR1 SEHNR and CDR2 FQNEAQ (reference sequence). With 5 bases removed from V and 2 bases from J, the gap between germline ends came to 19 bases. There are 16 residues in the CDR3.

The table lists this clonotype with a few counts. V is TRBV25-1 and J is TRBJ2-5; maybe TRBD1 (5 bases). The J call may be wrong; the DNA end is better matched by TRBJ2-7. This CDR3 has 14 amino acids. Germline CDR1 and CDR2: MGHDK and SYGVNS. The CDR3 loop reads CASSEQGFSYEQYF. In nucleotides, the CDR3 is TGTGCCAGCAGTGAACAGGGTTTCTCCTACGAGCAGTACTTC.

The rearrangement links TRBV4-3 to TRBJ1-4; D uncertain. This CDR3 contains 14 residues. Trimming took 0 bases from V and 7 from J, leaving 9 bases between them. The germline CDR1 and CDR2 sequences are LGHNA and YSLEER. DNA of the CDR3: TGCGCCAGCAGCCAAGATTGGTCCCCTGAAAAACTGTTTTTT. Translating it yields CASSQDWSPEKLFF.

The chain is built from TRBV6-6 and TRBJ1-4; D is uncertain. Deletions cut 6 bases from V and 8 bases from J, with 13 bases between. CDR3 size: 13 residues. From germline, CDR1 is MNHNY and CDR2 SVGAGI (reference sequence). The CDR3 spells CASRNFMGEKLFF. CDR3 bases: TGTGCCAGCAGGAACTTCATGGGAGAAAAACTGTTTTTT.

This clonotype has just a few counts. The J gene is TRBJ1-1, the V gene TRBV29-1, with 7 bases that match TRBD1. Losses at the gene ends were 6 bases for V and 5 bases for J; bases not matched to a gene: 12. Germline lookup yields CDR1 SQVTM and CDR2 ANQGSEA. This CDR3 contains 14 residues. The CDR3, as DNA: TGCAGCGTCGTTCGATCAGGGGGGAGGACTGAAGCTTTCTTT. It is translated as CSVVRSGGRTEAFF.

The CDR3 region is CASSLFGAGTELFF. CDR3 nucleotide sequence: TGTGCCAGCAGCTTATTTGGAGCCGGAACGGAACTGTTTTTT. V is TRBV7-2 and J is TRBJ1-4; D gene unclear. Germline CDR1 SGHTA, CDR2 FQGNSA. The CDR3 spans 14 residues. The ends were cut back, 2 bases at V and 12 bases at J, with 16 bases in the middle.

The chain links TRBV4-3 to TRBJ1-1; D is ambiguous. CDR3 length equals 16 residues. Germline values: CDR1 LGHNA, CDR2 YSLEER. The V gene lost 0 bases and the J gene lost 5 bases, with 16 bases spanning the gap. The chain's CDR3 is CASSQDNTLAGTEAFF. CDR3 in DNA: TGCGCCAGCAGCCAAGATAATACGCTCGCTGGGACTGAAGCTTTCTTT.

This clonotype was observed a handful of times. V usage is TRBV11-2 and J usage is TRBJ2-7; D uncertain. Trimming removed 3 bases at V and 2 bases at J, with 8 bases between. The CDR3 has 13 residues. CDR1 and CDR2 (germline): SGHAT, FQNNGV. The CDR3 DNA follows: TGTGCCAGCAGCTTCGATGGGACCTACGAGCAGTACTTC. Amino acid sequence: CASSFDGTYEQYF.

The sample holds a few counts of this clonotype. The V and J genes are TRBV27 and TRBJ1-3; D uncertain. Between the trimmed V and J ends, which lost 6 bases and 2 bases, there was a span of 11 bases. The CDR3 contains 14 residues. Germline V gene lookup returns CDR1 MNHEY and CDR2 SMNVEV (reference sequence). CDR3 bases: TGTGCCAGCAGCTCCCTTGGGACTGGAAACACCATATATTTT. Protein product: CASSSLGTGNTIYF.

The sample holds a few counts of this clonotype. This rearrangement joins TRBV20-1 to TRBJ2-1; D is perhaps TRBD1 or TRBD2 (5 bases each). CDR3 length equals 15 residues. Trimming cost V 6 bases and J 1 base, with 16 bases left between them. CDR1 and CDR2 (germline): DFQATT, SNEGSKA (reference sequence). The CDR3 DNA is TGCAGTGCCCGTAGACCGGGGCGATCCTACAATGAGCAGTTCTTC. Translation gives CSARRPGRSYNEQFF.

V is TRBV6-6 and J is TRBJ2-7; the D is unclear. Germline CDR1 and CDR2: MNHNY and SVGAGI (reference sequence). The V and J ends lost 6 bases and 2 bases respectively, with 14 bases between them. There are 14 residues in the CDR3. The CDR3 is CASRREAAPYEQYF. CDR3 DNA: TGTGCCAGCAGACGAGAGGCAGCCCCCTACGAGCAGTACTTC.